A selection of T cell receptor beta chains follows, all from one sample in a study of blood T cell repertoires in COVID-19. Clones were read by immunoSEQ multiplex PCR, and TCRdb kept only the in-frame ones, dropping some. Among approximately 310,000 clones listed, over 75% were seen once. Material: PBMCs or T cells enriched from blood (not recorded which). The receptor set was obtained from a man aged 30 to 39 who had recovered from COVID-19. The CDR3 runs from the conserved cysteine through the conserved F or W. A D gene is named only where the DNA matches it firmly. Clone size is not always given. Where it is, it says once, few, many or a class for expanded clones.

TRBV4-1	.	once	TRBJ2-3	CASSHGRGGGADTQYF	TGCGCCAGCAGCCATGGTAGGGGGGGCGGGGCCGATACGCAGTATTTT
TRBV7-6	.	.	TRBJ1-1	CASSLLEHGVSTEAFF	TGTGCCAGCAGCTTACTAGAACACGGCGTGAGCACTGAAGCTTTCTTT
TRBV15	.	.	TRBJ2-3	CATSPSSNSQDTQYF	TGTGCCACCAGCCCGAGCAGTAACAGCCAGGATACGCAGTATTTT
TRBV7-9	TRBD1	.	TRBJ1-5	CASSQGESNQPQHF	TGTGCCAGCAGTCAGGGGGAAAGCAATCAGCCCCAGCATTTT
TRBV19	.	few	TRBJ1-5	CASSIGHSNQPQHF	TGTGCCAGTAGTATAGGGCATAGCAATCAGCCCCAGCATTTT
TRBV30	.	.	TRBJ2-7	CAWSYGEEQYF	TGTGCCTGGAGTTACGGGGAGGAGCAGTACTTC
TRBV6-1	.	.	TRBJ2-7	CASSDRITYEQYF	TGTGCCAGCAGTGACAGGATTACATACGAGCAGTACTTC
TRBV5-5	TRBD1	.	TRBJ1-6	CASSLRGQGARPLHF	TGTGCCAGCAGCCTCCGGGGACAGGGGGCTAGACCCCTCCACTTT
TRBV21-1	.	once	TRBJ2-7	CASSKTPTSCDEQYF	TGTGCCAGCAGCAAAACCCCGACTAGCTGTGACGAGCAGTACTTC
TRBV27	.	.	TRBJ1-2	CASSLGRGRYGYTF	TGTGCCAGCAGTTTAGGAAGGGGTCGCTATGGCTACACCTTC
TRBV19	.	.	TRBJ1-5	CASSVGQFQPQHF	TGTGCCAGTAGTGTGGGACAATTTCAGCCCCAGCATTTT
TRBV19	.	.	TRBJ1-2	CASSFNTGYTF	TGTGCCAGTAGTTTCAACACCGGCTACACCTTC
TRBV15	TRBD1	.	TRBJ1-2	CATSRDRNYGYTF	TGTGCCACCAGCAGGGACAGGAACTATGGCTACACCTTC
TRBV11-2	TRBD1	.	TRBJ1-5	CASSLTGINQPQHF	TGTGCCAGCAGCCTGACAGGGATCAATCAGCCCCAGCATTTT
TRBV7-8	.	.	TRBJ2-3	CASSLVTGNTDTQYF	TGTGCCAGCAGCTTAGTGACAGGCAACACAGATACGCAGTATTTT
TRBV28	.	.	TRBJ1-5	CASSLRRQENQPQHF	TGTGCCAGCAGTTTACGTCGACAGGAGAATCAGCCCCAGCATTTT
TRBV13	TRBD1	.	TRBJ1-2	CAMNRAGGEVGNGYTF	TGTGCCATGAATCGGGCAGGGGGCGAGGTTGGTAATGGCTACACCTTC
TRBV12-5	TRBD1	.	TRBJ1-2	CASPSSDRANYGYTF	TGTGCTAGCCCAAGCTCAGACAGGGCCAACTATGGCTACACCTTC